A single sample gave rise to the 27 T cell receptor beta chains below, sequenced in a study of CD8+ T cells in alopecia areata. RNA was isolated and reverse transcribed to cDNA, the sequencing template. Here immunoSEQ multiplex PCR was the method, and the copy in TCRdb shows in-frame clones only, minus some. The repertoire includes 200,000 to 250,000 clones, roughly three fifths of them detected once, and around 5% sits in the top ten. The material sequenced was CD8+ T cells sorted from blood. The receptor set was obtained from a human donor in good health.

This clone was seen more than once but under ten times. The chain is built from TRBV7-2 and TRBJ2-7; unclear D gene. The CDR3 has 15 amino acids. Germline loops: CDR1 SGHTA, CDR2 FQGNSA. Trimming stripped 2 bases from V and 5 bases from J, with 16 bases between. The CDR3 coding sequence is TGTGCCAGCAGCTTAACTGGGTTTTTAGTTAACGAGCAGTACTTC. Amino acids: CASSLTGFLVNEQYF.

The chain carries TRBV29-1 and TRBJ2-3, with D possibly being TRBD1 (6 bases). V lost 0 bases, J lost 0 bases, and 16 bases lay in between. Per the germline V gene, CDR1 is SQVTM and CDR2 is ANQGSEA. The CDR3 consists of 17 residues. The CDR3 loop reads CSVEDWQGSPSTDTQYF. The CDR3 DNA reads TGCAGCGTTGAAGATTGGCAGGGGAGCCCTAGCACAGATACGCAGTATTTT.

The rearrangement uses TRBV9 and TRBJ2-3; TRBD1 aligns across 8 bases. Trimming at V came to 3 bases and at J to 4 bases, leaving 4 bases not matched to a gene. From germline, CDR1 is SGDLS and CDR2 YYNGEE. There are 14 residues in the CDR3. CDR3 protein: CASSEDRGADTQYF. The CDR3 coding sequence is TGTGCCAGCAGCGAAGACAGGGGAGCAGATACGCAGTATTTT.

V is TRBV7-6 and J is TRBJ2-7; 11 bases are shared with TRBD1. V shed 5 bases, J shed 2 bases, and the junction held 5 bases outside the gene matches. The CDR3 sequence is 15 residues long. The V gene's germline CDR1 is SGHVS and CDR2 FNYEAQ. The CDR3 nucleotides are TGTGCCAGCAGCCCCGGGACAGGGGGAACCTACGAGCAGTACTTC. As protein: CASSPGTGGTYEQYF.

The chain combines TRBV7-2 with TRBJ2-2, with 8 nucleotides matching TRBD2. There are 15 residues in the CDR3. With 2 bases clipped from V and 4 bases from J, the junction kept 3 bases outside the gene matches. The germline gives CDR1 SGHTA, CDR2 FQGNSA. CDR3 sequence (DNA): TGTGCCAGCAGCTTATCCGGGGGGGGCACCGGGGAGCTGTTTTTT. Encoded protein: CASSLSGGGTGELFF.

The chain employs TRBV27 and TRBJ2-1; 8 nucleotides line up with TRBD2. The trim removed 6 bases at V and 5 bases at J, leaving 9 bases unmatched. This CDR3 contains 15 residues. CDR1 MNHEY and CDR2 SMNVEV come from the germline V gene (reference sequence). Here the CDR3 DNA reads TGTGCCAGCAGCCACCCGGCGGGGGGCGACAATGAGCAGTTCTTC. Amino acid sequence: CASSHPAGGDNEQFF.

As for this clone: Sequence at one end of the junction differs from germline and may be a read error. V gene TRBV29-1 combines with J gene TRBJ2-1; 7 bases are a match to TRBD2. The CDR3 covers 10 residues. Germline CDR1 reads SQVTM; CDR2 reads ANQGSEA. Here the CDR3 reads CSVGGRAGLF. The CDR3 DNA follows: TGCAGCGTTGGGGGGAGGGCCGGGCTCTTC.

The rearrangement links TRBV2 to TRBJ2-3, with D uncertain. The CDR3 totals 12 residues. Germline loops: CDR1 SNHLY, CDR2 FYNNEI. V lost 6 bases and J lost 4, with 8 bases in between. CDR3 in amino acids: CASSLVPDTQYF. As DNA, the CDR3 is TGTGCCAGCAGCTTAGTCCCAGATACGCAGTATTTT.

V is TRBV5-1 and J is TRBJ2-6; D not resolved. The CDR3 runs 15 residues. CDR1 is SGHRS, CDR2 YFSETQ, per germline. Trimming pared 4 bases from V and 0 bases from J, leaving 8 bases between. Here the CDR3 reads CASSLALSGANVLTF. Here the CDR3 DNA reads TGCGCCAGCAGCCTTGCCCTCTCTGGGGCCAACGTCCTGACTTTC.

This rearrangement joins TRBV5-1 to TRBJ1-2; tentatively, D is TRBD1 (6 bases). Germline V gene sequence: CDR1 SGHRS, CDR2 YFSETQ. This CDR3 region has 12 residues. With 8 bases removed from V and 2 bases from J, the gap between germline ends came to 10 bases. CDR3 amino acids: CASKQGNYGYTF. CDR3 DNA sequence: TGCGCCAGTAAACAGGGCAACTATGGCTACACCTTC.

This clone has just a few counts. The rearrangement joins TRBV5-4 to TRBJ2-3, with D unclear. Trimming removed 3 bases at V and 5 bases at J, with 4 bases between. The CDR3 runs 11 residues. The V gene's germline CDR1 is SGHNT and CDR2 YYREEE (reference sequence). The CDR3 nucleotides read TGTGCCAGCAGCTGGGGAGATACGCAGTATTTT. Translated: CASSWGDTQYF.

V gene TRBV2 combines with J gene TRBJ1-1; D ambiguous. The CDR3 runs to 15 residues. V was shortened by 3 bases and J by 0 bases, with 11 bases between the two germline ends. The germline V gene encodes CDR1 SNHLY and CDR2 FYNNEI. The CDR3: CASSDARRVNTEAFF. The CDR3 DNA reads TGTGCCAGCAGTGACGCTCGACGGGTGAACACTGAAGCTTTCTTT.

The chain recombines TRBV5-6 with TRBJ2-3, with D possibly TRBD2 on 5 matching bases. CDR1 and CDR2 (germline): SGHDT, YYEEEE. CDR3 length: 11 amino acids. Between the trimmed V and J ends, which lost 3 bases and 8 bases, there was a span of 7 bases. Here the CDR3 DNA reads TGTGCCAGCAGCTCCGGGGTTACGCAGTATTTT. This translates into CASSSGVTQYF. Using reference TRBV5-6 and TRBJ2-3 for the parts outside the CDR3, the full variable domain is DAGVTQSPTHLIKTRGQQVTLRCSPKSGHDTVSWYQQALGQGPQFIFQYYEEEERQRGNFPDRFSGHQFPNYSSELNVNALLLGDSALYLCASSSGVTQYFGPGTRLTVL.

This clone appeared once. The rearrangement joins TRBV6-5 to TRBJ1-1; TRBD1 matches 7 bases. CDR3 length: 12 amino acids. V lost 6 bases to trimming and J lost 6 bases; unmatched junction nucleotides: 4. Germline V gene data show CDR1 as MNHEY and CDR2 as SVGAGI. DNA for the CDR3: TGTGCCAGCAGCCCCGACAGGGCTGAAGCTTTCTTT. It is translated as CASSPDRAEAFF.

This clone has a handful of counts. V usage is TRBV29-1 and J usage is TRBJ2-7, with 14 positions matching TRBD2. Germline V gives CDR1 SQVTM, CDR2 ANQGSEA. This CDR3 has 14 amino acids. V shed 4 bases, J shed 4 bases, and the junction held 3 bases outside the gene matches. The CDR3: CSVVGLAGVYEQYF. The CDR3 DNA sequence: TGCAGCGTTGTGGGACTAGCGGGGGTGTACGAGCAGTACTTC.

This clone was counted only a few times. The V and J genes are TRBV11-2 and TRBJ2-3, with no clear D. CDR1 is SGHAT and CDR2 is FQNNGV in the germline V gene. Trimming stripped 4 bases from V and 6 bases from J, with 17 bases between. This CDR3 comprises 15 residues. DNA for the CDR3: TGTGCCAGCAGCTCGAGGCGCGGCATAGTGGATACGCAGTATTTT. This codes for CASSSRRGIVDTQYF.

This clone was picked up a small number of times. This chain joins TRBV4-1 and TRBJ1-1, with D possibly TRBD1 on 5 matching bases. Trimming removed 0 bases at V and 5 bases at J, with 13 bases between. CDR1 is MGHRA, CDR2 YSYEKL, per germline. This CDR3 comprises 15 residues. CDR3 sequence: CASSQEGQGMTEAFF. The DNA of the CDR3 is TGCGCCAGCAGCCAAGAAGGCCAGGGAATGACTGAAGCTTTCTTT.

This chain links TRBV13 with TRBJ2-3, with TRBD2 matching over 11 bases. V shed 4 bases, J shed 12 bases, and the junction held 12 bases outside the gene matches. CDR1 is PRHDT and CDR2 is FYEKMQ in the germline V gene (reference sequence). The length of the CDR3 is 15 residues. CDR3 sequence (DNA): TGTGCCAGCAGCTCAATTATAGCGGGGGGGCCGGATCAGTATTTT. Translation: CASSSIIAGGPDQYF.

This clone was found a few times. The chain links TRBV7-8 to TRBJ1-6; the D is unclear. This CDR3 is built from 14 residues. From germline, CDR1 is SGHVS and CDR2 FQNEAQ. V gave up 2 bases and J gave up 8 bases, with 10 bases separating them. CDR3 DNA sequence: TGTGCCAGCAGCTTAATACCACTCGATTCACCCCTCCACTTT. Translation gives CASSLIPLDSPLHF.

This sequence joins TRBV29-1 and TRBJ1-2; 9 bases are shared with TRBD1. Germline V CDR1 and CDR2: SQVTM, ANQGSEA. Unmatched junction bases numbered 9, after V lost 6 bases and J lost 7 bases. This CDR3 has 13 amino acids. The CDR3 sequence: CSVPGTGYSGYTF. The CDR3 nucleotides read TGCAGCGTCCCCGGGACAGGGTATAGTGGCTACACCTTC.

This clone has just a few counts. J is TRBJ2-2 and V is TRBV25-1; the match to TRBD1 covers 7 bases. V lost 3 bases and J lost 4; bases outside the gene matches: 2. The germline V gene encodes CDR1 MGHDK and CDR2 SYGVNS. This CDR3 spans 14 amino acids. Here the CDR3 reads CASSEGTVTGELFF. The CDR3 DNA reads as TGTGCCAGCAGTGAGGGGACAGTCACCGGGGAGCTGTTTTTT.

The rearrangement uses TRBV29-1 and TRBJ1-2; 7 bases align to TRBD1. Germline V CDR1 and CDR2: SQVTM, ANQGSEA. V lost 6 bases to trimming and J lost 0 bases; unmatched junction nucleotides: 1. This CDR3 is 12 amino acids long. The DNA for the CDR3 is TGCAGCGTGGGGACAGCTAACTATGGCTACACCTTC. Translating it yields CSVGTANYGYTF.

The CDR3 is CASSQEFGMNTEAFF. CDR3 DNA: TGCGCCAGCAGCCAAGAGTTCGGCATGAACACTGAAGCTTTCTTT. The chain employs TRBV4-1 and TRBJ1-1, with D uncertain. The CDR3 extends over 15 amino acids. Germline CDR1 MGHRA, CDR2 YSYEKL. V lost 0 bases, J lost 0 bases, and 8 bases lay in between.

This clone came up a few times. The chain couples TRBV7-2 to TRBJ1-2, with 7 bases aligning to TRBD1. The CDR3 sequence is 18 residues long. The V segment lost 1 base and the J segment 5 bases; nucleotides outside the gene matches: 16. Germline V gene data show CDR1 as SGHTA and CDR2 as FQGNSA. The CDR3 loop reads CASSLGSAGGNFLYGYTF. The CDR3 nucleotides are TGTGCCAGCAGCTTAGGATCGGCAGGGGGGAATTTCTTGTATGGCTACACCTTC.

The rearrangement links TRBV7-3 to TRBJ2-3, with D possibly matching TRBD2 (5 bases). Trimming cost V 4 bases and J 2 bases, with 13 bases left between them. This CDR3 is 15 amino acids long. CDR1 is SGHTA and CDR2 is FQGTGA in the germline V gene. The CDR3, as DNA: TGTGCCAGCAGCTCCCCGGGGATCTCCACAGATACGCAGTATTTT. It translates to CASSSPGISTDTQYF.

With regard to this clone: At one end, the junction sequence differs from germline, possibly due to a read error. This chain uses TRBV2 with TRBJ1-3, with 7 bases identical to TRBD1. Per the germline V gene, CDR1 is SNHLY and CDR2 is FYNNEI. CDR3 length: 11 amino acids. The CDR3 region has the DNA TGTGCCAGCAGTATCCGGGGACAGTCGGGTTTT. It encodes CASSIRGQSGF.

The CDR3 DNA follows: TGTGCCAGCAGCTTCAAACTAGGGAACACTGAAGCTTTCTTT. Translation: CASSFKLGNTEAFF. The chain recombines TRBV7-6 with TRBJ1-1; D is ambiguous. The ends were cut back, 3 bases at V and 1 base at J, with 9 bases in the middle. Germline CDR1 and CDR2: SGHVS and FNYEAQ. The CDR3 spans 14 residues.